These 8 T cell receptor beta chains share one sample of origin, sequenced in a study of T cells in pancreatic ductal adenocarcinoma. Measured with immunoSEQ multiplex PCR; TCRdb has only the in-frame clones, and not every one. The sample yields 100,000 or so clones, 90% to 95% seen once. The selected patients with pancreatic ductal adenocarcinoma had surgery but no neoadjuvant therapy. Sequences were obtained from PBMCs. These receptors were collected from a human donor with pancreatic ductal adenocarcinoma.

This clone was observed once. This chain connects TRBV7-5 to TRBJ2-5; the D segment call TRBD2 is taken from the table without a DNA check. TRBV7-5 is shown as a pseudogene. The CDR3 consists of 17 residues. The CDR3 sequence: CARSLEEGWAGGETQYF. DNA for the CDR3: TGTGCCAGAAGCTTAGAAGAGGGGTGGGCGGGAGGAGAGACCCAGTACTTC.

The chain joins TRBV15 to TRBJ2-3, with 9 bases identical to TRBD2. The ends lost 3 bases at V and 5 bases at J; junction bases unmatched: 6. Germline CDR1 LNHNV, CDR2 YYDKDF (reference sequence). CDR3 length equals 15 residues. CDR3 sequence: CATSSSGRAEDTQYF. Written as DNA, the CDR3 is TGTGCCACCAGCAGTAGCGGGAGAGCTGAAGATACGCAGTATTTT.

The chain links TRBV6-1 to TRBJ1-1, with 7 bases fitting TRBD1. The CDR3 runs to 15 residues. Losses at the gene ends were 7 bases for V and 4 bases for J; bases not matched to a gene: 12. CDR1 is MNHNS and CDR2 is SASEGT in the germline V gene. The DNA of the CDR3 is TGTGCCAGCACCCCTGGACAGGATGCTAGCACTGAAGCTTTCTTT. Amino acids: CASTPGQDASTEAFF.

The rearrangement links TRBV19 to TRBJ2-7, with D tentatively TRBD1 (6 bases). CDR3 size: 13 residues. Germline lookup yields CDR1 LNHDA and CDR2 SQIVND (reference sequence). Trimming removed 11 bases from V and 4 bases from J, with 18 bases in between. CDR3 coding DNA: TGTGCCGCCAGGGGATTTCTGAAATACGAGCAGTACTTC. Translation gives CAARGFLKYEQYF.

The rearrangement links TRBV10-1 to TRBJ1-5; maybe TRBD1 (5 bases). V was clipped by 9 bases and J by 5 bases, with 8 bases between them. The CDR3 is 11 amino acids. Germline assignment: CDR1 WNHNN and CDR2 SYGVQD (reference sequence). The CDR3 here is CASDSYQPQHF. In DNA form, the CDR3 reads TGCGCCAGTGACAGTTATCAGCCCCAGCATTTT.

The chain combines TRBV7-9 with TRBJ1-1; 10 bases are a match to TRBD1. The germline V gene has CDR1 SEHNR and CDR2 FQNEAQ (reference sequence). V lost 5 bases to trimming and J lost 8 bases; unmatched junction nucleotides: 5. The CDR3 runs to 13 residues. The CDR3 sequence is CASSTGQGREAFF. In DNA, the CDR3 is TGTGCCAGCAGCACGGGACAGGGGAGAGAAGCTTTCTTT.

The chain combines TRBV4-2 with TRBJ2-5, with D perhaps matching TRBD2 (6 bases). The germline V and J ends were trimmed by 4 bases and 5 bases, with 14 bases remaining between them. The germline gives CDR1 LGHNA, CDR2 YNFKEQ. The CDR3 contains 14 residues. For the CDR3, the DNA is TGTGCCAGCAGCCCCGGGCGGGGCGAGGAGACCCAGTACTTC. Translation gives CASSPGRGEETQYF.

The DNA for the CDR3 is TGTGCCAGCAGTTACGGCGGAGCCATGAACACTGAAGCTTTCTTT. Protein sequence: CASSYGGAMNTEAFF. The chain couples TRBV6-5 to TRBJ1-1; D uncertain. Trimming pared 2 bases from V and 0 bases from J, leaving 10 bases between. The germline V gene has CDR1 MNHEY and CDR2 SVGAGI. The CDR3 length is 15 residues.